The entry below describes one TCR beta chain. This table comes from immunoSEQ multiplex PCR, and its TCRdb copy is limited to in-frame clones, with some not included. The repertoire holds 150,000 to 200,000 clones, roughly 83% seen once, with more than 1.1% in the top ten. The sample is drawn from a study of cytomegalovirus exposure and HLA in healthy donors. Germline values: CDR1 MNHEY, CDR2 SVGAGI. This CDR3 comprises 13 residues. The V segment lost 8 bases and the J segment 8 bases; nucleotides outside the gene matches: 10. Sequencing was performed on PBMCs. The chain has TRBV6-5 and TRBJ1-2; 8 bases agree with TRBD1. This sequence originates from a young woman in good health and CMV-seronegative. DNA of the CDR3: TGTGCCAGCTGGCCAGGGGGCAGGAGGGGCTACACCTTC. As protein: CASWPGGRRGYTF.